Presented here are 18 T cell receptor beta chains from one specimen sequenced in a study of T cell changes during pregnancy in multiple sclerosis (dated by TCRdb to 2018 to 2020). Libraries were prepared through the immunoSEQ multiplex PCR assay. The clones in this table, taken by TCRdb from immuneACCESS, are in-frame only. Not every clone is retained; where verified, under half of the shortfall comes from an unresolved V gene, and the cause of the rest is unknown. The sample has roughly 49,000 clones on record, just under 95% of them singletons. Around 6.4% of the sample lies in the top ten. The starting material was CD8+ T cells from peripheral blood mononuclear cells, obtained in the first trimester of pregnancy. Source of these receptors: a female donor with multiple sclerosis, enrolled in a pregnancy study.

The chain combines TRBV5-1 with TRBJ1-2; 9 bases are shared with TRBD1. V shed 4 bases, J shed 6 bases, and the junction held 7 bases outside the gene matches. Germline CDR1 is SGHRS and CDR2 is YFSETQ. This CDR3 contains 14 residues. The CDR3 protein is CASSTRTGEDGYTF. The DNA for the CDR3 is TGCGCCAGCAGCACCCGGACAGGGGAGGATGGCTACACCTTC.

The chain recombines TRBV6-5 with TRBJ2-7, with TRBD1 matching 9 bases. In germline, CDR1 is MNHEY, CDR2 SVGAGI. This CDR3 comprises 14 residues. V was clipped by 2 bases and J by 3 bases; unmatched bases: 2. CDR3 residues: CASSYRDRVYEQYF. In nucleotides, the CDR3 is TGTGCCAGCAGTTACCGGGACAGGGTCTACGAGCAGTACTTC.

The V and J genes are TRBV30 and TRBJ2-1; TRBD2 agrees at 7 bases. The CDR3 runs 14 residues. The ends lost 2 bases at V and 3 bases at J; junction bases unmatched: 4. Germline loops: CDR1 GTSNPN, CDR2 SVGIG (reference sequence). Written as DNA, the CDR3 is TGTGCCTGGAGTTGGCTAGCGGACTACAATGAGCAGTTCTTC. This translates into CAWSWLADYNEQFF.

The rearrangement links TRBV11-2 to TRBJ2-1; no clear D gene. Trimming took 1 base from V and 6 from J, leaving 19 bases between them. CDR1 SGHAT and CDR2 FQNNGV come from the germline V gene. This CDR3 region has 17 residues. CDR3 in amino acids: CASSLGSGQRPGNEQFF. For the CDR3, the DNA is TGTGCCAGCAGCTTAGGGTCGGGTCAGCGTCCCGGCAATGAGCAGTTCTTC.

V gene TRBV6-5 combines with J gene TRBJ1-5; 7 nucleotides line up with TRBD1. Germline lookup yields CDR1 MNHEY and CDR2 SVGAGI. Trimming took 1 base from V and 6 from J; bases not matched to a gene: 0. This CDR3 has 13 residues. CDR3 loop: CASSYYRGQPQHF. CDR3 nucleotide sequence: TGTGCCAGCAGTTACTACAGGGGTCAGCCCCAGCATTTT.

V usage is TRBV29-1 and J usage is TRBJ2-7; 7 nucleotides match TRBD2. J gave up 5 bases and V 6 bases, and 7 bases lay outside the gene matches. This CDR3 has 12 amino acids. In germline, CDR1 is SQVTM, CDR2 ANQGSEA. CDR3 coding DNA: TGCAGCGTCCCGTCGGGGGGAGACGAGCAGTACTTC. Translation: CSVPSGGDEQYF.

This sequence joins TRBV11-2 and TRBJ2-7; TRBD1 is a possible D gene (6 bases). The CDR3 spans 16 residues. Trimming stripped 4 bases from V and 0 bases from J, with 16 bases between. Germline V CDR1 and CDR2: SGHAT, FQNNGV. The CDR3 DNA reads TGTGCCAGCAGCTGGCCTGAAGGACAGAGCTCCTACGAGCAGTACTTC. Translation gives CASSWPEGQSSYEQYF.

This chain connects TRBV27 to TRBJ2-6; the match to TRBD1 covers 11 bases. V shed 5 bases, J shed 0 bases, and the junction held 6 bases outside the gene matches. CDR1 is MNHEY, CDR2 SMNVEV, per germline (reference sequence). The length of the CDR3 is 18 residues. In DNA form, the CDR3 reads TGTGCCAGCAGTATCGGACAGGGGGCACTCTCTGGGGCCAACGTCCTGACTTTC. Residues: CASSIGQGALSGANVLTF.

V and J are TRBV5-6 and TRBJ2-7; possible D gene TRBD2, 5 bases. Trimming removed 0 bases at V and 1 base at J, with 8 bases between. Germline V gives CDR1 SGHDT, CDR2 YYEEEE. CDR3 length: 14 amino acids. The CDR3 DNA reads TGTGCCAGCAGCTTGGGGTCGGGGTCCTACGAGCAGTACTTC. As protein: CASSLGSGSYEQYF.

The chain links TRBV12-2 to TRBJ1-1. TRBV12-2 is a listed pseudogene. The CDR3 length is 14 residues. CDR3: CASRSSGGYTEAFF. The CDR3 bases are TGTGCAAGTCGCTCCTCGGGGGGGTACACTGAAGCTTTCTTT.

This clone was detected only once. The chain joins TRBV27 to TRBJ2-5; TRBD1 is a possible D gene (5 bases). V lost 5 bases and J lost 5, with 18 bases in between. There are 15 residues in the CDR3. Germline V CDR1 and CDR2: MNHEY, SMNVEV (reference sequence). The CDR3 region is CASSPSSQGRETQYF. The CDR3 region has the DNA TGTGCCAGCAGTCCGTCCTCCCAGGGCCGGGAGACCCAGTACTTC.

This chain connects TRBV9 to TRBJ2-7, with 12 nucleotides matching TRBD2. Looked up from germline, CDR1 is SGDLS and CDR2 is YYNGEE. V shed 0 bases and J 6 bases; nucleotides not matched to a gene: 7. CDR3 length: 16 residues. CDR3 region: CASSVVLAGGKSEQYF. The CDR3 DNA reads TGTGCCAGCAGCGTAGTACTAGCGGGAGGAAAAAGCGAGCAGTACTTC.

This clone was detected only a few times. This chain connects TRBV5-6 to TRBJ2-1; D is possibly TRBD2 (5 bases). The germline V gene encodes CDR1 SGHDT and CDR2 YYEEEE. V shed 3 bases and J shed 8 bases, with 9 bases lying between them. This CDR3 is 12 amino acids long. This CDR3 is CASSSVGDEQFF. The CDR3 coding sequence is TGTGCCAGCAGCTCCGTCGGGGATGAGCAGTTCTTC.

The CDR3 DNA reads TGTGCCAGCAGTTTAGGGGGGGCGGCTGAAGCTTTCTTT. This translates into CASSLGGAAEAFF. J is TRBJ1-1 and V is TRBV6-5; possibly TRBD1 for D (6 bases). The CDR3 totals 13 residues. Germline values: CDR1 MNHEY, CDR2 SVGAGI. Trimming left V 4 bases short and J 6 bases short, with 12 bases between.

The chain recombines TRBV28 with TRBJ2-1; D may be TRBD2 (5 bases). Trimming removed 6 bases from V and 5 bases from J, with 14 bases in between. The CDR3 loop spans 14 amino acids. CDR1 is MDHEN, CDR2 SYDVKM, per germline. As DNA, the CDR3 is TGTGCCAGCAGCCCGGACTGGGTGCACAATGAGCAGTTCTTC. It is translated as CASSPDWVHNEQFF. The full variable domain, rest sourced from reference TRBV28 and TRBJ2-1, is DVKVTQSSRYLVKRTGEKVFLECVQDMDHENMFWYRQDPGLGLRLIYFSYDVKMKEKGDIPEGYSVSREKKERFSLILESASTNQTSMYLCASSPDWVHNEQFFGPGTRLTVL.

The V and J genes are TRBV27 and TRBJ2-1, with D perhaps matching TRBD1 (6 bases). The CDR3 has 15 amino acids. Germline V lookup: CDR1 MNHEY, CDR2 SMNVEV (reference sequence). V shed 6 bases and J shed 10 bases, with 22 bases lying between them. CDR3 DNA sequence: TGTGCCAGCAGCACTAGGACAGCGGAGGCATGGGAGCAGTTCTTC. Translated, it gives CASSTRTAEAWEQFF.

This chain links TRBV27 with TRBJ1-1, with D unclear. The length of the CDR3 is 16 residues. Trimming took 3 bases from V and 1 from J, leaving 15 bases between them. The V gene's germline CDR1 is MNHEY and CDR2 SMNVEV (reference sequence). CDR3 protein: CASSFRIAVKNTEAFF. In DNA, the CDR3 is TGTGCCAGCAGTTTCAGAATTGCAGTCAAGAACACTGAAGCTTTCTTT.

This sequence joins TRBV27 and TRBJ2-3; D is perhaps TRBD2 (6 bases). Per germline, CDR1 MNHEY and CDR2 SMNVEV (reference sequence). With 6 bases removed from V and 4 bases from J, the gap between germline ends came to 14 bases. The CDR3 is made up of 14 amino acids. Here the CDR3 DNA reads TGTGCCAGCAGCCCGGGACTTAATCCAGATACGCAGTATTTT. Its protein product is CASSPGLNPDTQYF.